Each of the 4 T cell receptor beta chains below was sequenced from the same sample in a study of human T cells and chemical hapten exposure. TCRdb independently ran MiXCR on the RACE reads; one entry per CDR3 protein. Of 75,000 to 100,000 distinct CDR3 sequences listed, around 9% are singletons. As to time point: healthy volunteer bleed at 2 weeks. The authors extracted total RNA from unfractionated whole blood. Sequencing was performed on whole blood. The receptors originated from a female donor in good health. Some clones in this sample may be carry-over from other donors' samples.

This clonotype was recorded a few times. J is TRBJ1-6 and V is TRBV7-2; 7 bases match TRBD1. From germline, CDR1 is SGHTA and CDR2 FQGNSA. The CDR3 totals 12 residues. The trim removed 7 bases at V and 7 bases at J, leaving 1 base unmatched. The CDR3 nucleotides are TGTGCCAGCATACAGGGGAATTCACCCCTCCACTTT. It codes for CASIQGNSPLHF.

The table lists this clonotype with many counts. The V and J genes are TRBV29-1 and TRBJ2-3, with 8 bases lining up with TRBD2. The CDR3 is 13 amino acids. Losses at the gene ends were 7 bases for V and 4 bases for J; bases not matched to a gene: 7. Germline CDR1 reads SQVTM; CDR2 reads ANQGSEA. As DNA, the CDR3 is TGCAGCGCACCCCTGCGGGAGGCAGATACGCAGTATTTT. It yields the protein CSAPLREADTQYF.

The genes are TRBV6-5 and TRBJ1-2; a possible D gene is TRBD1 (6 bases). Trimming cost V 5 bases and J 4 bases, with 11 bases left between them. The CDR3 spans 13 residues. CDR1 MNHEY and CDR2 SVGAGI come from the germline V gene. For the CDR3, the DNA is TGTGCCAGCAGTGAGACAGGCACCTATGGCTACACCTTC. This gives the protein CASSETGTYGYTF.

The chain carries TRBV12-3 or TRBV12-4 and TRBJ1-2; no definite D call. V was pared by 3 bases and J by 0 bases, with 8 bases between. The CDR3 is 14 residues long. The DNA of the CDR3 is TGTGCCAGCAGTTTCGACCGTTCTAACTATGGCTACACCTTC. It codes for CASSFDRSNYGYTF.